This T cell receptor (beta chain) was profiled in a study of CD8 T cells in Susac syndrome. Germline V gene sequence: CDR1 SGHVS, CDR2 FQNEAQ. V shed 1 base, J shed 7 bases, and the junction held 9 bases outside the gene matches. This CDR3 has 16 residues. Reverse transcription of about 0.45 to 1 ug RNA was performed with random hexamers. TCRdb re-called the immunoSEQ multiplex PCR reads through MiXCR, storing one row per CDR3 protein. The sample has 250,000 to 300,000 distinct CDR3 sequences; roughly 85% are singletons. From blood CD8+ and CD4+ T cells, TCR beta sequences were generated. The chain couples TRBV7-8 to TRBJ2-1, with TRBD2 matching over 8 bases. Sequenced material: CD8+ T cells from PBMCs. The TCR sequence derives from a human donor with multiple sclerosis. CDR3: CASSLVGTSLSNEQFF. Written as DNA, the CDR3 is TGTGCCAGCAGCTTAGTCGGGACTAGTCTTAGTAATGAGCAGTTCTTC.